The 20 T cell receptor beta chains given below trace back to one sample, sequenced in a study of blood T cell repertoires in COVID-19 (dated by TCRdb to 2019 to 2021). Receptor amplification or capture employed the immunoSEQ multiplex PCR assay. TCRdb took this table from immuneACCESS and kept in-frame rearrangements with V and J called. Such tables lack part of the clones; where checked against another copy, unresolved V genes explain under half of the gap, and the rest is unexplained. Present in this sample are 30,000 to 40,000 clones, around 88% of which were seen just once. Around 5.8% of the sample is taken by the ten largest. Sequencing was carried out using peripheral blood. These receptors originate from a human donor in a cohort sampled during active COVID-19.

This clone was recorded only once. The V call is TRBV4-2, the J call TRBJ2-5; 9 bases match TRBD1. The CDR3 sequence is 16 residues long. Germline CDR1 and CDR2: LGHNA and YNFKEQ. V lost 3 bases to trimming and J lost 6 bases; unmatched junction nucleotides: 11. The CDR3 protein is CASSQDGTGGKKTQYF. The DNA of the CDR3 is TGTGCCAGCAGCCAGGATGGCACAGGGGGCAAGAAGACCCAGTACTTC.

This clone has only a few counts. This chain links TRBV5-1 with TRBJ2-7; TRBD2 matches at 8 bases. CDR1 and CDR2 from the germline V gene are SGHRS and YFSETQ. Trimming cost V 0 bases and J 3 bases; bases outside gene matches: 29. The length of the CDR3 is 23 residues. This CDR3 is CASSLVPWGYGGVRLAVDYEQYF. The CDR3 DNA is TGCGCCAGCAGCTTGGTCCCATGGGGATACGGGGGGGTCCGACTAGCCGTAGACTACGAGCAGTACTTC.

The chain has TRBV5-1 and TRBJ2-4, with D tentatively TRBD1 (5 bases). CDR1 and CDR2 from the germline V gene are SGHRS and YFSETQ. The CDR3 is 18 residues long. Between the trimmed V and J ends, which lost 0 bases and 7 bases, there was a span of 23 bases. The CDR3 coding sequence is TGCGCCAGCAGCTTGGGGGCCACTACAGGATTCAAATGGAACATTCAGTACTTC. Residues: CASSLGATTGFKWNIQYF.

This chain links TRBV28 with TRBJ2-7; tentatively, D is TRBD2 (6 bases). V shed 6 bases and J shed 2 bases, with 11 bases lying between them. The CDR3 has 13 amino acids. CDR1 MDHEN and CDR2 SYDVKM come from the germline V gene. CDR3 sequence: CASRSAGAYEQYF. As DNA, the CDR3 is TGTGCCAGCAGGTCAGCGGGCGCCTACGAGCAGTACTTC.

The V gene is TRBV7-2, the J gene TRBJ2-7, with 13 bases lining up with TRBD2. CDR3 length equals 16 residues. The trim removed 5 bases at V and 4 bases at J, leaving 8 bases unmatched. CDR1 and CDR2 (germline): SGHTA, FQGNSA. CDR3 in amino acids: CASSPPRLAGGYEQYF. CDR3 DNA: TGTGCCAGCAGCCCTCCTCGACTAGCGGGGGGTTACGAGCAGTACTTC.

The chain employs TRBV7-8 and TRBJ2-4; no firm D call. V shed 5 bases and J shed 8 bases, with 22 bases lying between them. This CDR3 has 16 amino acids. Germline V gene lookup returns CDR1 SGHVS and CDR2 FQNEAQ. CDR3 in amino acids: CASSPTADTPRYIQYF. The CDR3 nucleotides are TGTGCCAGCAGCCCAACCGCGGATACCCCTAGGTACATTCAGTACTTC.

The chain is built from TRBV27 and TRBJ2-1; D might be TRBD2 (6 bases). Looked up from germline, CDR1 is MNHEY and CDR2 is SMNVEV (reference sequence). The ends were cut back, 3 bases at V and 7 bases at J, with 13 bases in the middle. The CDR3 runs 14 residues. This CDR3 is CASSFGPRGNEQFF. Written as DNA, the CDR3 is TGTGCCAGCAGTTTCGGGCCACGGGGGAATGAGCAGTTCTTC.

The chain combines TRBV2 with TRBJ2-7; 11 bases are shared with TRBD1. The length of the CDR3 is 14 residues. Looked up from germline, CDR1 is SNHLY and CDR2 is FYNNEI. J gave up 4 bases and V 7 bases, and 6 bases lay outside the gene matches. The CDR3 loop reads CASTSGQGEYEQYF. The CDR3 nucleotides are TGTGCCAGCACCTCGGGACAGGGGGAATACGAGCAGTACTTC.

This CDR3 reads CASSRTSGGMAYNEQFF. The CDR3 DNA follows: TGCGCCAGCAGCCGGACTAGCGGGGGGATGGCCTACAATGAGCAGTTCTTC. The chain links TRBV5-1 to TRBJ2-1; TRBD2 aligns across 14 bases. V was clipped by 4 bases and J by 2 bases; unmatched bases: 5. This CDR3 is 17 amino acids long. The germline CDR1 and CDR2 sequences are SGHRS and YFSETQ.

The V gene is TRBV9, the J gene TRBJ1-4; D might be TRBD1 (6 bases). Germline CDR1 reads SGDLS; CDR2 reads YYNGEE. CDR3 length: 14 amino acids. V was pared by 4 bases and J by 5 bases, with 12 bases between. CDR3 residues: CASSPQGSNEKLFF. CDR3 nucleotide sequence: TGTGCCAGCAGCCCCCAGGGGTCGAATGAAAAACTGTTTTTT.

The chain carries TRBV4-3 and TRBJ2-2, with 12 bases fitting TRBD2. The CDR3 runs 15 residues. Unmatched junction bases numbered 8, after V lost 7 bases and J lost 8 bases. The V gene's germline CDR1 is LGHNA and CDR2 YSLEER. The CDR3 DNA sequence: TGCGCCAGCAACAGACTAGCGGGAGAAGAGGGGGAGCTGTTTTTT. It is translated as CASNRLAGEEGELFF.

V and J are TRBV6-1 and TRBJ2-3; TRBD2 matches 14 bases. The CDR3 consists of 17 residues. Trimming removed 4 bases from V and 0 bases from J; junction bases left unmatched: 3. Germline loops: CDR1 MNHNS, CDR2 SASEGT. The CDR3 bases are TGTGCCAGCAGTGGGACTAGCGGGAGGTCGAGCACAGATACGCAGTATTTT. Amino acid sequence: CASSGTSGRSSTDTQYF.

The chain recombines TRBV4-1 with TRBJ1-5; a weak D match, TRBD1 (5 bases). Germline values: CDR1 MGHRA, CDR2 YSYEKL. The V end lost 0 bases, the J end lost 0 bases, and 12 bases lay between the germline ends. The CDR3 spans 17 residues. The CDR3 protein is CASSQEGQDYSNQPQHF. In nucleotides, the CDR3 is TGCGCCAGCAGCCAAGAGGGGCAGGATTATAGCAATCAGCCCCAGCATTTT.

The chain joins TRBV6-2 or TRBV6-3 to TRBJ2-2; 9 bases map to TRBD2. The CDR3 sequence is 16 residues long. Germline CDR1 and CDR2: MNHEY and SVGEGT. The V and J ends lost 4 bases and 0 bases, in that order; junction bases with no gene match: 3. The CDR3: CASSSSGTSNTGELFF. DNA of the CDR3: TGTGCCAGCAGTTCTAGCGGGACCTCGAACACCGGGGAGCTGTTTTTT.

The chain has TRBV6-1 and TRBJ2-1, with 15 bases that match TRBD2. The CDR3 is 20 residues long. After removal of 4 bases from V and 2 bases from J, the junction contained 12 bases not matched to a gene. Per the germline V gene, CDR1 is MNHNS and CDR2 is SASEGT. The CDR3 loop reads CASSVNKGLAGGGTYNEQFF. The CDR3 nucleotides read TGTGCCAGCAGTGTGAACAAAGGACTAGCGGGAGGGGGGACCTACAATGAGCAGTTCTTC.

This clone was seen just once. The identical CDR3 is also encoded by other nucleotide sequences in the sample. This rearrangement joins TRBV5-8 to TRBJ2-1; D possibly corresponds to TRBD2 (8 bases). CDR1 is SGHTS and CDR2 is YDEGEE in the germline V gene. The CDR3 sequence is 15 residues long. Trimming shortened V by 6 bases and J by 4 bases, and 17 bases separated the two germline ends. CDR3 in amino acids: CASNRGGGGYNEQFF. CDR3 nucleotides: TGTGCCAGCAACAGAGGGGGCGGGGGGTACAATGAGCAGTTCTTC. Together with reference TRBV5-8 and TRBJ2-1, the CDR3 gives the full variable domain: EAGVTQSPTHLIKTRGQQATLRCSPISGHTSVYWYQQALGLGLQFLLWYDEGEERNRGNFPPRFSGRQFPNYSSELNVNALELEDSALYLCASNRGGGGYNEQFFGPGTRLTVL.

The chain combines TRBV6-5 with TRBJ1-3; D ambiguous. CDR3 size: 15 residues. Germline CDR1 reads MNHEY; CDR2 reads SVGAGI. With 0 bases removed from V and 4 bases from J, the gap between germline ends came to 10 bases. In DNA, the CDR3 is TGTGCCAGCAGTTACTCGAAACCGGGGGGAAACACCATATATTTT. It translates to CASSYSKPGGNTIYF.

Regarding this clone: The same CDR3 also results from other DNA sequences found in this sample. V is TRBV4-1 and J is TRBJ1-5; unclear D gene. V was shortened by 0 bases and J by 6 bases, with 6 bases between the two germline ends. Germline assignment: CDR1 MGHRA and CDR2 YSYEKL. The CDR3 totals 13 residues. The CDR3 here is CASSQDGLQPQHF. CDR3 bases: TGCGCCAGCAGCCAAGACGGTCTTCAGCCCCAGCATTTT.

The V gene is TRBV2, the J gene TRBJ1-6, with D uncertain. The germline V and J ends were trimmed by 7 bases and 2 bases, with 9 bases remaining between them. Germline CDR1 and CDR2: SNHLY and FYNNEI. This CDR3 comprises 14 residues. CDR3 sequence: CASMWAAYNSPLHF. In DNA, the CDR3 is TGTGCCAGCATGTGGGCAGCCTATAATTCACCCCTCCACTTT.

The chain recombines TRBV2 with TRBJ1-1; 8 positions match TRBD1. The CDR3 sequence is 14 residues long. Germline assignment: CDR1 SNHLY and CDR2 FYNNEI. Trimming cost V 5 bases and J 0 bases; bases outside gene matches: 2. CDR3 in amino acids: CASSWTGLNTEAFF. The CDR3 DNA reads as TGTGCCAGCAGTTGGACAGGGCTGAACACTGAAGCTTTCTTT.